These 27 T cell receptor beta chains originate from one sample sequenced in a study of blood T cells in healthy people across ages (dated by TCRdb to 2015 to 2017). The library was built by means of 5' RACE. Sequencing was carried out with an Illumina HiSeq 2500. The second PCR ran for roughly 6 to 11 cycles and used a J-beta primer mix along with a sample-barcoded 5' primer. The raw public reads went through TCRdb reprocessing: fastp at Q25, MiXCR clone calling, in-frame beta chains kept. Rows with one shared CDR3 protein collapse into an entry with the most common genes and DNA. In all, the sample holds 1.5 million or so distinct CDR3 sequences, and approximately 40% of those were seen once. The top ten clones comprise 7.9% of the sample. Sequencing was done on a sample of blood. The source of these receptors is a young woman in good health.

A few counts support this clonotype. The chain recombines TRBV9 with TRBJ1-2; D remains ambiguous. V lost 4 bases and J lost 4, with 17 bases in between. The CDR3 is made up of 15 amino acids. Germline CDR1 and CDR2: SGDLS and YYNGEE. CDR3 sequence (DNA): TGTGCCAGCAGCCCCTCTGTGGCCATTGGCTATGGCTACACCTTC. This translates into CASSPSVAIGYGYTF.

The CDR3, as DNA: TGTGCCAGCAGATTGGGGGTGGGGAACACTGAAGCTTTCTTT. Translation: CASRLGVGNTEAFF. J is TRBJ1-1 and V is TRBV3-1; D possibly corresponds to TRBD1 (5 bases). Germline V gene lookup returns CDR1 LGHDT and CDR2 YNNKEL (reference sequence). V lost 6 bases to trimming and J lost 1 base, with 12 bases between them. The CDR3 runs 14 residues.

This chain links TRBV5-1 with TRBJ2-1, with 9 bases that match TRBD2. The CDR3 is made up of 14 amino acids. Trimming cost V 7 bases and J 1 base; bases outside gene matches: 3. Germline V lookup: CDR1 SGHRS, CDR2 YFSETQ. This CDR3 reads CASYLAGSYNEQFF. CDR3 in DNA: TGCGCCAGCTATCTAGCGGGATCCTACAATGAGCAGTTCTTC.

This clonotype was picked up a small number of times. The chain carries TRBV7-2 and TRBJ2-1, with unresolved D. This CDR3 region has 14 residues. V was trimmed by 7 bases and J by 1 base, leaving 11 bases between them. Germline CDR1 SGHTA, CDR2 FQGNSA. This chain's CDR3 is CASTNAGSYNEQFF. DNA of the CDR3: TGTGCCAGCACCAATGCTGGGTCCTACAATGAGCAGTTCTTC.

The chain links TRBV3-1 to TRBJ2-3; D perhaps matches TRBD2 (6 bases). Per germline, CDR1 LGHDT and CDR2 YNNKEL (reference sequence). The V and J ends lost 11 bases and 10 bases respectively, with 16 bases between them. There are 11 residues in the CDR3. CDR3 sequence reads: CAGGNGGAQYF. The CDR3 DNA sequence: TGTGCCGGAGGGAACGGCGGTGCGCAGTATTTT.

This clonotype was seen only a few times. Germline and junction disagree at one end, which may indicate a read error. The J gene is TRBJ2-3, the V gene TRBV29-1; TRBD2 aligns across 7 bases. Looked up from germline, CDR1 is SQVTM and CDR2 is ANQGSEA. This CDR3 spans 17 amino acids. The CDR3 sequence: CSVRLSSLGLVADTPYF. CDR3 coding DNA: TGCAGCGTCCGACTGTCATCCCTAGGACTAGTGGCAGATACGCCGTATTTT.

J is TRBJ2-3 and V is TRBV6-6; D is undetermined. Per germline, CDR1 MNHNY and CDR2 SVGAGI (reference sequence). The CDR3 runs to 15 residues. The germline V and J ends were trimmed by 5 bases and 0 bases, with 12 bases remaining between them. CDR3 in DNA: TGTGCCAGCAGTGGAAGGGCATCTAGCACAGATACGCAGTATTTT. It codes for CASSGRASSTDTQYF.

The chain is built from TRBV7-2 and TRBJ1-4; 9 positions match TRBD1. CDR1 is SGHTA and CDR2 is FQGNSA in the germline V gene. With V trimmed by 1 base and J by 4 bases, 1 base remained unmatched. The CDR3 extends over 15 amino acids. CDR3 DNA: TGTGCCAGCAGCTTAGGACAGGGGGTTAATGAAAAACTGTTTTTT. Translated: CASSLGQGVNEKLFF.

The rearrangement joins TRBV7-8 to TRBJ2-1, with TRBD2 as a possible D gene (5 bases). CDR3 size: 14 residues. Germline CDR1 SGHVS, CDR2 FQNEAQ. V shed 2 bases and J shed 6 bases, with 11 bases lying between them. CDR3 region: CASSLYGGGNEQFF. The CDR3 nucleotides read TGTGCCAGCAGCTTATACGGCGGAGGCAATGAGCAGTTCTTC.

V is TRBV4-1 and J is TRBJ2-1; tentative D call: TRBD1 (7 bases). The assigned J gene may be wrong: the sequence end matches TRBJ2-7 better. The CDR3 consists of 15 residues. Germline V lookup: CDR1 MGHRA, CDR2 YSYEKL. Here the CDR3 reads CASNGRDSSYNEQYF. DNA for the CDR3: TGCGCCAGCAATGGGCGGGACAGCTCCTACAATGAGCAGTACTTC.

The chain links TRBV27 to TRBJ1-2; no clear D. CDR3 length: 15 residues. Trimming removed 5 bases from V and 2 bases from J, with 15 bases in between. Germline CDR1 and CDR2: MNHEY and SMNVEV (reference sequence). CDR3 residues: CASSQAGLGNYGYTF. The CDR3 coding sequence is TGTGCCAGCAGTCAGGCTGGGCTGGGCAACTATGGCTACACCTTC.

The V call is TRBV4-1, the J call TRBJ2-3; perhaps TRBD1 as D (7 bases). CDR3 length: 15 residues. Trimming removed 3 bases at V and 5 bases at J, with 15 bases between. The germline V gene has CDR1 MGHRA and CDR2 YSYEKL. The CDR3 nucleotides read TGCGCCAGCAGCCAGATCCTCCAGGGGGGAGATACGCAGTATTTT. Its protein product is CASSQILQGGDTQYF.

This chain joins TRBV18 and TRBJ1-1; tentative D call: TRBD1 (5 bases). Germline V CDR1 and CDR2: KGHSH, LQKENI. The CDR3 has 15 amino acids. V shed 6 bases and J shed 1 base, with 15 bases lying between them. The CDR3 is CASSGDPAGNTEAFF. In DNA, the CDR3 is TGTGCCAGCTCCGGGGACCCGGCGGGGAACACTGAAGCTTTCTTT.

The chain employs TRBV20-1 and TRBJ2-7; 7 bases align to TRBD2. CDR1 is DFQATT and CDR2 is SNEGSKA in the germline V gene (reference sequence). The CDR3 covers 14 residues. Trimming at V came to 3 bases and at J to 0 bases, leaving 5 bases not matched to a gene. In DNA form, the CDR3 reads TGCAGTGCTAGGCCAGCGGGAAGCTCCTACGAGCAGTACTTC. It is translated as CSARPAGSSYEQYF.

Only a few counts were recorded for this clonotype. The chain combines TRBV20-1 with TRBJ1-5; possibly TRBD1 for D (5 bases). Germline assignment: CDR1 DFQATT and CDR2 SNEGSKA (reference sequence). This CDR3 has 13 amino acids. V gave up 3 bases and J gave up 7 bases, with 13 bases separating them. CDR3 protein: CSASAGWGQPQHF. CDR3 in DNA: TGCAGTGCTAGTGCAGGATGGGGCCAGCCCCAGCATTTT.

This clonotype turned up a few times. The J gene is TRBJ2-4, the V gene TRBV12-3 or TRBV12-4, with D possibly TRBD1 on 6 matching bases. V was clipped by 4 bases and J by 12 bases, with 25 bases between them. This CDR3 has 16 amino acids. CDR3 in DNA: TGTGCCAGCAGTTATTCCGGGACACTCATTCGGGTTAATCAGTACTTC. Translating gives CASSYSGTLIRVNQYF.

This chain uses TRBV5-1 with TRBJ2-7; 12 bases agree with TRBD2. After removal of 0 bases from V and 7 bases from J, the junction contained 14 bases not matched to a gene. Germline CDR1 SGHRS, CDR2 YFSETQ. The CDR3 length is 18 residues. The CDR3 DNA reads TGCGCCAGCAGCTTGGGGCTAGCGGGGGGGCAAGGATTCGATGAGCAGTACTTC. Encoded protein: CASSLGLAGGQGFDEQYF.

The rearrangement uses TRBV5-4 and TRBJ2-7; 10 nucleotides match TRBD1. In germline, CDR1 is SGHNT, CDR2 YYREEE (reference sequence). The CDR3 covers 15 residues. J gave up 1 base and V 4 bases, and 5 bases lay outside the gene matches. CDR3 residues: CASSPRQGASYEQYF. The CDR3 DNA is TGTGCCAGCAGCCCTCGACAGGGGGCTTCCTACGAGCAGTACTTC.

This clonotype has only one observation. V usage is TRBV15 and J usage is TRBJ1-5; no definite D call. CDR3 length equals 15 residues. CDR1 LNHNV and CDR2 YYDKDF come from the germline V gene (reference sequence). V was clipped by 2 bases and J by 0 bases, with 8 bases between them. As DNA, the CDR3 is TGTGCCACCAGCAGAAACACTCGTAGCAATCAGCCCCAGCATTTT. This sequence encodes CATSRNTRSNQPQHF.

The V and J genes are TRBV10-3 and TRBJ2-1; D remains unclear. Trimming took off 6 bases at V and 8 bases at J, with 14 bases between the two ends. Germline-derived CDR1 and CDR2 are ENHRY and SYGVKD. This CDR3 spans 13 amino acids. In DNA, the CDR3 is TGTGCCATCAGACTAAATGGCGGCGATGAGCAGTTCTTC. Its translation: CAIRLNGGDEQFF.

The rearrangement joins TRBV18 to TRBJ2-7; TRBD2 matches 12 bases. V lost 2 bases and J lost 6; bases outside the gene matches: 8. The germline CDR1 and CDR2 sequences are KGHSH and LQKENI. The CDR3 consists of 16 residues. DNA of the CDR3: TGTGCCAGCTCACCATCGAGACTAGCGGGAGAACCCGAGCAGTACTTC. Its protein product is CASSPSRLAGEPEQYF. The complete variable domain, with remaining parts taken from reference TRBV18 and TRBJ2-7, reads NAGVMQNPRHLVRRRGQEARLRCSPMKGHSHVYWYRQLPEEGLKFMVYLQKENIIDESGMPKERFSAEFPKEGPSILRIQQVVRGDSAAYFCASSPSRLAGEPEQYFGPGTRLTVT.

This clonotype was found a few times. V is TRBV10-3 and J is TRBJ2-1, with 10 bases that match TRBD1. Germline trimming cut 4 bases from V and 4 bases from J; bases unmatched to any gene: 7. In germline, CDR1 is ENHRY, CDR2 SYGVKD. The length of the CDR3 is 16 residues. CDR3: CAISAGGTGVYNEQFF. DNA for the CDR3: TGTGCCATCAGTGCTGGGGGGACAGGGGTTTACAATGAGCAGTTCTTC.

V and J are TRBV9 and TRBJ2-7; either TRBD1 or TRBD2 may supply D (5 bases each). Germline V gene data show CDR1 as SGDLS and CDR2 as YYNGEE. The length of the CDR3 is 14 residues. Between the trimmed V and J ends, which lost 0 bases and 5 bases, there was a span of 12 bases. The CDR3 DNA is TGTGCCAGCAGCGTAGGTGGGACGATCGACGAGCAGTACTTC. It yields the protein CASSVGGTIDEQYF.

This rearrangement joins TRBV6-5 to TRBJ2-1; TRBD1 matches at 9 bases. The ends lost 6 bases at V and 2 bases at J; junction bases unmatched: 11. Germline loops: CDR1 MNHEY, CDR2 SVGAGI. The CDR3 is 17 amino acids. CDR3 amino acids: CASSLTGGAGPYNEQFF. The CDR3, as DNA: TGTGCCAGCAGCTTAACAGGGGGCGCTGGCCCCTACAATGAGCAGTTCTTC.

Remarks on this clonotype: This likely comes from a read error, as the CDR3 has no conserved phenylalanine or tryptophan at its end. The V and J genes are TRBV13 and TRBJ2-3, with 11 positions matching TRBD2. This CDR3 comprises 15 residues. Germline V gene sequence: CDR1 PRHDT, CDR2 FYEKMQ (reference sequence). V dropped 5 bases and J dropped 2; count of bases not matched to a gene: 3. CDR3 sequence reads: CASSLAGGPTDTQYL. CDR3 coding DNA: TGTGCCAGCAGCCTAGCGGGGGGCCCCACAGATACGCAGTATTTA.

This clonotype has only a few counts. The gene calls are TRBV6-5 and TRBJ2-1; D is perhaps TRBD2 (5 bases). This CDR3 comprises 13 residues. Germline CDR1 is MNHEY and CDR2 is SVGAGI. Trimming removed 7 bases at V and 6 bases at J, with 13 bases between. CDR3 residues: CASTPGLRNEQFF. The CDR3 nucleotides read TGTGCCAGCACCCCCGGACTTCGCAATGAGCAGTTCTTC.

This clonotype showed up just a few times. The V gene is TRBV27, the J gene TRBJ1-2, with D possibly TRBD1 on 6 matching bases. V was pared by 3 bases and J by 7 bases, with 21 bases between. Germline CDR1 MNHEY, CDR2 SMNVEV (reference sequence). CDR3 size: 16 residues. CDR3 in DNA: TGTGCCAGCAGTTTGGGGCGGGGCCCCATAGGGGGTGGCTACACCTTC. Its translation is CASSLGRGPIGGGYTF.